The rows below give T cell receptor beta chains drawn from one sample of a study of cytomegalovirus exposure and HLA in healthy donors. The method was immunoSEQ multiplex PCR; TCRdb's version includes in-frame clones alone and lacks a portion of them. This sample has approximately 120,000 clones, with around three quarters found just once. Material: PBMCs. The receptors were sampled from a woman aged 55-75 years in good health and CMV-seropositive. Both conserved end residues are part of each CDR3. A D gene is named only where the DNA matches it firmly. Expanded clones are given a class, and other clones once, few, many or no size at all.

- TRBJ1-1 TRBV11-2 TRBD1 TGTGCCAGCAGCTTAGTGGCAGGGGGATATACTGAAGCTTTCTTT CASSLVAGGYTEAFF
- TRBJ2-3 TRBV15 - TGTGCCACCAGCAGAGATGTGGGGGCAGGAAATACGCAGTATTTT CATSRDVGAGNTQYF
- TRBJ2-1 TRBV4-2 TRBD2 TGTGCCAGCAGCCTCAGCGGGGGAGCCTATGAGCAGTTCTTC CASSLSGGAYEQFF
- TRBJ2-7 TRBV11-3 - TGTGCCAGCAGCTTAGACGGGGGAAGGAACGAGCAGTACTTC CASSLDGGRNEQYF
- TRBJ2-2 TRBV5-4 - TGTGCCAGCAGCCCAGGGTTGGCCGGGGAGCTGTTTTTT CASSPGLAGELFF
- TRBJ1-2 TRBV19 TRBD1 TGTGCCAGTAGTATCAGGACAGGGACCAAAAATGGCTACACCTTC CASSIRTGTKNGYTF
- TRBJ2-7 TRBV15 - TGTGCCACCAGCAGAGATTTAGAGGGAGGCTACGAGCAGTACTTC CATSRDLEGGYEQYF
- TRBJ2-7 TRBV14 - TGTGCCAGCGGAACAGGGATCGAGCAGTACTTC CASGTGIEQYF
- TRBJ2-7 TRBV9 TRBD2 TGTGCCAGCAGCGTTGGCGGGAGTCTCGACGAGCAGTACTTC CASSVGGSLDEQYF
- TRBJ2-1 TRBV5-4 TRBD2 TGTGCCAGCAGCTTGGGGGGGACTAGCGGCTACAATGAGCAGTTCTTC CASSLGGTSGYNEQFF
- TRBJ1-2 TRBV7-3 - TGTGCCAGCAGCTCCTCACACCAGGATGGCTACACCTTC CASSSSHQDGYTF
- TRBJ2-3 TRBV27 - TGTGCCAGCAGTGTAGAACAAACAGGGATGGATACGCAGTATTTT CASSVEQTGMDTQYF
- TRBJ2-4 TRBV13 TRBD1 TGTGCCAGCAGCGGGGACAGGAAGGGAGCCAAAAACATTCAGTACTTC CASSGDRKGAKNIQYF
once TRBJ2-4 TRBV7-2 TRBD2 TGTGCCAGCAGCTTTTCTAGCGGGGAGGGAGAAAACATTCAGTACTTC CASSFSSGEGENIQYF
- TRBJ2-7 TRBV18 TRBD1 TGTGCCAGCTCCCCAACCGGGACAGGGACCCACGAGCAGTACTTC CASSPTGTGTHEQYF
- TRBJ2-7 TRBV30 TRBD2 TGTGCCTGGAGTGTACTAGCGGGAGCGTCCGAGCAGTACTTC CAWSVLAGASEQYF
- TRBJ1-1 TRBV9 TRBD1 TGTGCCAGCAGCCCCCGGACAGGGGACACTGAAGCTTTCTTT CASSPRTGDTEAFF
once TRBJ1-2 TRBV12-5 - TGTGCTAGTGGTTTGGTAATCTCAGTCGGGACTAACTATGGCTACACCTTC CASGLVISVGTNYGYTF
- TRBJ2-7 TRBV7-2 - TGTGCCAGCAGCCTCGCGGCAGGGTTGGATTATTACGAGCAGTACTTC CASSLAAGLDYYEQYF
few TRBJ2-3 TRBV25-1 TRBD1 TGTGCCAGCAGTGAACCAAAACGGACAGGAACAGATACGCAGTATTTT CASSEPKRTGTDTQYF
- TRBJ2-5 TRBV28 - TGTGCCAGCAGTTCCCCAGGTGGGAGGAGGTCAGAGACCCAGTACTTC CASSSPGGRRSETQYF
- TRBJ2-2 TRBV9 - TGTGCCAGCAGCGTAGAATTGTTAACTACGAACACCGGGGAGCTGTTTTTT CASSVELLTTNTGELFF
- TRBJ2-5 TRBV4-2 - TGTGCCAGCAGCCAAGTCGGCTTCCAAGACAGGGAGACCCAGTACTTC CASSQVGFQDRETQYF
once TRBJ1-4 TRBV7-2 TRBD1 TGTGCCAGCAGCCTCCAGGGGGCGGGAACTAATGAAAAACTGTTTTTT CASSLQGAGTNEKLFF
- TRBJ1-5 TRBV7-2 - TGTGCCAGCAGCTCAGCGGGGGGGAATCAGCCCCAGCATTTT CASSSAGGNQPQHF
few TRBJ1-6 TRBV6-5 - TGTGCCACCCGGGTGGTGGTCCGTTCACCCCTCCACTTT CATRVVVRSPLHF
- TRBJ2-7 TRBV4-2 - TGTGCCAGCAGCCAAGATCTGGAGTACGAGCAGTACTTC CASSQDLEYEQYF
- TRBJ2-7 TRBV4-2 TRBD2 TGTGCCAGCAGCCAAGTATGGCTGGGCGGGAGTCACGAGCAGTACTTC CASSQVWLGGSHEQYF
once TRBJ2-2 TRBV7-6 - TGTGCCAGCAGCCTAAGGGGGACGGTGAACACCGGGGAGCTGTTTTTT CASSLRGTVNTGELFF
- TRBJ2-7 TRBV5-6 - TGTGCCAGCTTCTCGCAGGGGTCCTACGAGCAGTACTTC CASFSQGSYEQYF
- TRBJ2-2 TRBV6-6 - TGTGCCAGCAGTTACGGGGCACTGAACACCGGGGAGCTGTTTTTT CASSYGALNTGELFF
few TRBJ1-2 TRBV7-9 TRBD1 TGTTCCAGCAGCCCCGATAACGGACAGGGGGACCTGCGGTATGGCTACACCTTC CSSSPDNGQGDLRYGYTF
- TRBJ2-1 TRBV7-2 TRBD2 TGTGCCAGCAGCCCCGGACTAGCGGGGGGCTTATACAATGAGCAGTTCTTC CASSPGLAGGLYNEQFF
- TRBJ1-2 TRBV5-1 TRBD1 TGCGCCAGCAGTTCGGGAGGGGGCAAGGCTAACTATGGCTACACCTTC CASSSGGGKANYGYTF
- TRBJ2-3 TRBV7-9 - TGTGCCAGCAGCGACCCACTAAGCACAGATACGCAGTATTTT CASSDPLSTDTQYF
few TRBJ2-3 TRBV7-9 - TGTTCCAGCAGCTTAGGGCGGGGAGGAGGTAAAGATACGCAGTATTTT CSSSLGRGGGKDTQYF
once TRBJ2-2 TRBV27 - TGTGCCAGCAGGCCGGGGGTTAACACCGGGGAGCTGTTTTTT CASRPGVNTGELFF
- TRBJ1-2 TRBV6-1 - TGTGCCAGCAGTGAGGGCGGACTGTTGGGCTACACCTTC CASSEGGLLGYTF
- TRBJ1-6 TRBV4-3 TRBD1 TGCGCCAGCAGCCAAAACAGGGGGGTAGGATCACCCCTCCACTTT CASSQNRGVGSPLHF
few TRBJ2-7 TRBV21-1 - TGTGCCAGCAGCAAAATGGCGCGGACAGGCCCTTCCTACGAGCAGTACTTC CASSKMARTGPSYEQYF
- TRBJ1-3 TRBV7-6 TRBD1 TGTGCCAGCAGCTTAGGGAGGGGGCGGCTTGGAAACACCATATATTTT CASSLGRGRLGNTIYF
- TRBJ2-7 TRBV7-6 - TGTGCCAGCAGCCTCAGGGGTACGGGCGAGCAGTACTTC CASSLRGTGEQYF
- TRBJ2-7 TRBV2 TRBD1 TGTGCCAGCGGGGACAGCAACTACGAGCAGTACTTC CASGDSNYEQYF
- TRBJ2-1 TRBV5-1 TRBD2 TGCGCCAGCAGCTTATTGACTAGCGGGAGAGGTGAGCAGTTCTTC CASSLLTSGRGEQFF